This note documents a single T cell receptor (beta chain) sequence. Its antigen is still unknown. The table came from immunoSEQ multiplex PCR; TCRdb's copy has only in-frame clones and leaves some out. The sample records 20,000 or so clones, 75% to 90% being singletons. The sample belongs to a study of T cell clonotyping in hematopoietic cell transplantation. Overall study: Pretransplant recipient samples were taken after cytoreduction.

Trimming took off 3 bases at V and 2 bases at J, with 11 bases between the two ends. CDR3 size: 15 residues. From germline, CDR1 is MNHEY and CDR2 SMNVEV (reference sequence). The time point here: recipient sample about 28 days before transplant, after cytoreduction. General observations from the study: Recipient TCR diversity dropped after transplant; expanded clonotypes rose from day 30 to 180.

The material sequenced was peripheral blood mononuclear cells, taken before stem cell transplant. This clonotype was obtained from a man aged 18 to 29 with biphenotypic leukemia. Some clones in this sample may be carry-over from other donors' samples. This chain connects TRBV27 to TRBJ2-1; perhaps TRBD2 as D (6 bases). The CDR3 reads CASSLDSGTYNEQFF. CDR3 DNA sequence: TGTGCCAGCAGTTTGGATAGCGGTACCTACAATGAGCAGTTCTTC.